The 22 T cell receptor beta chains reported below all come from one sample, sequenced in a study of blood T cell repertoires in COVID-19. Measured with immunoSEQ multiplex PCR; TCRdb has only the in-frame clones, and not every one. The sample lists 150,000 to 200,000 clones; approximately 95% were seen once. Sequenced: peripheral blood. Receptors originate from a woman aged 60-75 years with COVID-19, enrolled during active disease.

The rearrangement joins TRBV9 to TRBJ1-1; D may be TRBD1 (6 bases). CDR1 SGDLS and CDR2 YYNGEE come from the germline V gene. This CDR3 has 15 residues. With 0 bases removed from V and 4 bases from J, the gap between germline ends came to 13 bases. The DNA for the CDR3 is TGTGCCAGCAGCGTAGGGACAGCTAGGGGCACTGAAGCTTTCTTT. Its translation: CASSVGTARGTEAFF.

The sample holds a few counts of this clone. The chain uses TRBV19 and TRBJ1-5, with TRBD1 as a possible D gene (6 bases). This CDR3 spans 13 amino acids. CDR1 and CDR2 from the germline V gene are LNHDA and SQIVND (reference sequence). V lost 5 bases, J lost 4 bases, and 9 bases lay in between. CDR3: CASSATGNQPQHF. In DNA form, the CDR3 reads TGTGCCAGTAGTGCTACAGGGAATCAGCCCCAGCATTTT.

V gene TRBV9 combines with J gene TRBJ2-7; D not resolved. CDR3 length: 14 amino acids. The ends were cut back, 4 bases at V and 2 bases at J, with 13 bases in the middle. CDR1 is SGDLS and CDR2 is YYNGEE in the germline V gene. CDR3 in amino acids: CASSPPMAPYEQYF. The CDR3 DNA reads TGTGCCAGCAGCCCCCCGATGGCCCCCTACGAGCAGTACTTC.

The chain combines TRBV19 with TRBJ1-2; the D is unclear. Trimming shortened V by 1 base and J by 0 bases, and 6 bases separated the two germline ends. CDR1 and CDR2 (germline): LNHDA, SQIVND (reference sequence). This CDR3 spans 14 amino acids. As DNA, the CDR3 is TGTGCCAGTAGTATAGGTTTTACTAACTATGGCTACACCTTC. Residues: CASSIGFTNYGYTF.

The chain links TRBV9 to TRBJ1-1; D uncertain. V lost 0 bases and J 4 bases, leaving 13 bases between the germline ends. Germline V gene data show CDR1 as SGDLS and CDR2 as YYNGEE. The CDR3 spans 15 residues. The CDR3 region has the DNA TGTGCCAGCAGCGTAGAACCGCAACGGGGCACTGAAGCTTTCTTT. Amino acids: CASSVEPQRGTEAFF.

In its sample, this clone was seen once. The chain employs TRBV5-1 and TRBJ1-3, with D maybe TRBD1 (5 bases). Germline CDR1 and CDR2: SGHRS and YFSETQ. V was cut by 1 base and J by 3 bases, with 11 bases left in between. The CDR3 loop spans 15 amino acids. Written as DNA, the CDR3 is TGCGCCAGCAGCTTGAACGCAGGGTTTGGAAACACCATATATTTT. Protein: CASSLNAGFGNTIYF.

This sequence joins TRBV12-3 or TRBV12-4 and TRBJ2-5; D is unclear. This CDR3 spans 11 amino acids. Trimming shortened V by 5 bases and J by 3 bases, and 4 bases separated the two germline ends. CDR3 sequence: CASSPKETQYF. The DNA for the CDR3 is TGTGCCAGCAGTCCCAAAGAGACCCAGTACTTC.

The chain employs TRBV7-9 and TRBJ2-2, with 8 bases identical to TRBD1. This CDR3 comprises 16 residues. CDR1 is SEHNR and CDR2 is FQNEAQ in the germline V gene (reference sequence). Trimming removed 5 bases from V and 5 bases from J; junction bases left unmatched: 10. The CDR3 protein is CASSPKTGVRTGELFF. Written as DNA, the CDR3 is TGTGCCAGCAGCCCAAAGACAGGGGTTCGTACCGGGGAGCTGTTTTTT.

The rearrangement joins TRBV19 to TRBJ2-5, with 8 bases aligning to TRBD1. J gave up 2 bases and V 5 bases, and 10 bases lay outside the gene matches. The CDR3 is made up of 16 amino acids. Per germline, CDR1 LNHDA and CDR2 SQIVND (reference sequence). The CDR3 DNA reads as TGTGCCAGTAGTGATATAAGGGACAGGTCGCAAGAGACCCAGTACTTC. Its translation is CASSDIRDRSQETQYF.

The chain carries TRBV10-3 and TRBJ1-2, with D uncertain. CDR1 and CDR2 (germline): ENHRY, SYGVKD. The V and J ends lost 10 bases and 3 bases respectively, with 15 bases between them. CDR3 length: 13 residues. CDR3 bases: TGTGCCACCTCCGACAATCGCGACTATGGCTACACCTTC. Encoded protein: CATSDNRDYGYTF.

The J gene is TRBJ1-1, the V gene TRBV5-5; tentative D call: TRBD1 (5 bases). Germline CDR1 and CDR2: SGHKS and YYEKEE (reference sequence). CDR3 size: 15 residues. Trimming stripped 1 base from V and 1 base from J, with 11 bases between. The CDR3 loop reads CASSLMGRANTEAFF. The CDR3 DNA follows: TGTGCCAGCAGCTTGATGGGCAGGGCGAACACTGAAGCTTTCTTT.

This sequence joins TRBV19 and TRBJ1-6; a weak D match, TRBD1 (5 bases). This CDR3 has 15 residues. V was cut by 4 bases and J by 0 bases, with 7 bases left in between. Germline loops: CDR1 LNHDA, CDR2 SQIVND (reference sequence). The CDR3 spells CASSTTGSYNSPLHF. Here the CDR3 DNA reads TGTGCCAGTAGTACCACAGGCTCCTATAATTCACCCCTCCACTTT. The entire variable domain, with the rest obtained from reference TRBV19 and TRBJ1-6, is as follows: DGGITQSPKYLFRKEGQNVTLSCEQNLNHDAMYWYRQDPGQGLRLIYYSQIVNDFQKGDIAEGYSVSREKKESFPLTVTSAQKNPTAFYLCASSTTGSYNSPLHFGNGTRLTVT.

J is TRBJ1-2 and V is TRBV2; 7 nucleotides match TRBD1. Germline loops: CDR1 SNHLY, CDR2 FYNNEI. The CDR3 extends over 12 amino acids. J lost 2 bases, V lost 8 bases, and 2 bases had no gene match. The CDR3 DNA follows: TGTGCCAGCTCAGGGGGGAACTATGGCTACACCTTC. Translated, it gives CASSGGNYGYTF.

The genes are TRBV19 and TRBJ1-2, with D hard to call. The germline V gene encodes CDR1 LNHDA and CDR2 SQIVND (reference sequence). The CDR3 extends over 12 amino acids. Trimming shortened V by 3 bases and J by 7 bases, and 9 bases separated the two germline ends. The CDR3: CASSIAPGGYTF. Written as DNA, the CDR3 is TGTGCCAGTAGTATTGCTCCAGGTGGCTACACCTTC.

The chain employs TRBV19 and TRBJ1-6; D not certain. Trimming took 7 bases from V and 0 from J, leaving 7 bases between them. Germline V gene data show CDR1 as LNHDA and CDR2 as SQIVND (reference sequence). The CDR3 contains 14 residues. The CDR3 spells CASKGSSYNSPLHF. The CDR3 DNA reads TGTGCCAGTAAAGGGAGCTCCTATAATTCACCCCTCCACTTT.

The V gene is TRBV19, the J gene TRBJ1-2; D remains ambiguous. Germline V gene sequence: CDR1 LNHDA, CDR2 SQIVND (reference sequence). Trimming took off 2 bases at V and 2 bases at J, with 9 bases between the two ends. CDR3 length equals 14 residues. CDR3 sequence: CASSILRENYGYTF. The CDR3 bases are TGTGCCAGTAGTATATTGAGAGAAAACTATGGCTACACCTTC. Looking up the rest from reference TRBV19 and TRBJ1-2 gives the full variable domain: DGGITQSPKYLFRKEGQNVTLSCEQNLNHDAMYWYRQDPGQGLRLIYYSQIVNDFQKGDIAEGYSVSREKKESFPLTVTSAQKNPTAFYLCASSILRENYGYTFGSGTRLTVV.

This sequence joins TRBV19 and TRBJ1-2; tentative D call: TRBD1 (5 bases). Trimming took 3 bases from V and 7 from J, leaving 15 bases between them. Germline V gene sequence: CDR1 LNHDA, CDR2 SQIVND (reference sequence). This CDR3 is built from 14 residues. CDR3 region: CASSIVGLGAGYTF. The DNA of the CDR3 is TGTGCCAGTAGTATCGTCGGGTTAGGGGCTGGCTACACCTTC.

This chain connects TRBV14 to TRBJ1-1; no clear D. CDR1 is SGHDN and CDR2 is FVKESK in the germline V gene. This CDR3 is built from 12 residues. V lost 4 bases and J lost 10, with 13 bases in between. The CDR3, as DNA: TGTGCCAGCAGCCTCAGAGGCAGAGTAGCTTTCTTT. It specifies CASSLRGRVAFF.

This clone was observed once. The chain combines TRBV19 with TRBJ2-7; 7 bases are a match to TRBD2. The CDR3 covers 14 residues. Trimming at V came to 9 bases and at J to 4 bases, leaving 12 bases not matched to a gene. Germline values: CDR1 LNHDA, CDR2 SQIVND (reference sequence). CDR3 sequence (DNA): TGTGCCAGCAATGACCGGGGGGACGGATACGAGCAGTACTTC. It is translated as CASNDRGDGYEQYF.

CDR3 residues: CASSLEGRGAQPQHF. The CDR3 DNA reads as TGCGCCAGCAGCTTGGAGGGGCGGGGGGCACAGCCCCAGCATTTT. This chain connects TRBV5-1 to TRBJ1-5; D is possibly TRBD1 (6 bases). The germline V gene has CDR1 SGHRS and CDR2 YFSETQ. This CDR3 is built from 15 residues. Deletions cut 0 bases from V and 7 bases from J, with 14 bases between.

This rearrangement joins TRBV7-9 to TRBJ1-1; D possibly corresponds to TRBD1 (5 bases). There are 15 residues in the CDR3. CDR1 and CDR2 from the germline V gene are SEHNR and FQNEAQ (reference sequence). Deletions cut 5 bases from V and 4 bases from J, with 17 bases between. CDR3 coding DNA: TGTGCCAGCAGCCCTGACAGCAATCCGAGCACTGAAGCTTTCTTT. It codes for CASSPDSNPSTEAFF. Combining the CDR3 with reference TRBV7-9 and TRBJ1-1 gives the whole variable domain DTGVSQNPRHKITKRGQNVTFRCDPISEHNRLYWYRQTLGQGPEFLTYFQNEAQLEKSRLLSDRFSAERPKGSFSTLEIQRTEQGDSAMYLCASSPDSNPSTEAFFGQGTRLTVV.

The chain carries TRBV6-1 and TRBJ1-6; D is undetermined. Germline loops: CDR1 MNHNS, CDR2 SASEGT. The CDR3 is made up of 15 amino acids. Trimming shortened V by 2 bases and J by 7 bases, and 12 bases separated the two germline ends. Here the CDR3 DNA reads TGTGCCAGCAGTGAAACGGGGTTTGGGAATTCACCCCTCCACTTT. Residues: CASSETGFGNSPLHF.